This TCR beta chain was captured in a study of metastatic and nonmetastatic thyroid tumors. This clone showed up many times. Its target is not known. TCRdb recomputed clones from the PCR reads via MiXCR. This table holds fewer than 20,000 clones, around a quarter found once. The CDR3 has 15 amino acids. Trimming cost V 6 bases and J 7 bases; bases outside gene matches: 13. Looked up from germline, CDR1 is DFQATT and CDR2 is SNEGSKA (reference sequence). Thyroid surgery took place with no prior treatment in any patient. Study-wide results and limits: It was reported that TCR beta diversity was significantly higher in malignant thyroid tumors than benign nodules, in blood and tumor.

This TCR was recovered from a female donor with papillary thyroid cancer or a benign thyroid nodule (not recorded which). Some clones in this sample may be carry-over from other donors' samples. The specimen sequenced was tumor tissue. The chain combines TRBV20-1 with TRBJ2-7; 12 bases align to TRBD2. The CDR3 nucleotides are TGCAGTGCCCTCGGGCTAGCGGGAGGGCCGCGGGAGCAGTACTTC. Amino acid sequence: CSALGLAGGPREQYF.